This T cell receptor beta chain was profiled in a study of control samples from healthy donors and cancer patients (TCRdb year 2020). Of note for this clone: Its antigen is still unknown. It has no much larger one-base neighbor in the sample; base qualities were not kept.

Library construction relied on the immunoSEQ multiplex PCR assay. The table comes from immuneACCESS by way of TCRdb, which keeps in-frame sequences with V and J called. Part of the clones is missing from these tables; in studies checked, under half for an unresolved V gene and the rest for unknown reasons. In this sample the table shows more than 45,000 clones, roughly 93% of which occur a single time. About 25% of the sample is held by the ten biggest clonotypes. The sequenced sample consisted of PBMCs. This clonotype was obtained from a woman aged 50 to 60 with head and neck cancer.

The DNA sequence follows: TGTGCCAGCAGCCAAGATAGAGGAGGGGGACAGAACACTGAAGCTTTCTTT. The encoded protein is CASSQDRGGGQNTEAFF. The chain was built from TRBV14 and TRBJ1-1, and TRBD1 may be the D gene, going by 6 matching bases. V loses 0 bases, J loses 1 base, and the germline ends lie 15 bases apart. Reading from cysteine to phenylalanine, the CDR3 counts 17 amino acids. Of all the DNA, just the CDR3 is kept, 51 bases in frame from base 1. CDR1 and CDR2 are drawn from the germline V gene: SGHDN, FVKESK.